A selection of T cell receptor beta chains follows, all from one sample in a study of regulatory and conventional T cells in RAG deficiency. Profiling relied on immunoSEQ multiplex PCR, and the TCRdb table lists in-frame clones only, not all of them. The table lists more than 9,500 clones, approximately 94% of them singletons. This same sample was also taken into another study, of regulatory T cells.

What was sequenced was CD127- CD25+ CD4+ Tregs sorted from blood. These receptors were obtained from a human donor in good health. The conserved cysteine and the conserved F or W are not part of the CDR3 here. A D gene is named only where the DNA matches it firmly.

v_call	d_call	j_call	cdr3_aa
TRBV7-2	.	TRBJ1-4	ASSPWKGVGEKLF
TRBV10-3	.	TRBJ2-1	AIRSWPPTSTMFDEQF
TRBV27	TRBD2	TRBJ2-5	ASSLNRGGGTQY
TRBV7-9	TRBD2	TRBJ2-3	ASSLVSSGITQY
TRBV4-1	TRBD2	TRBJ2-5	ASSPRLAQETQY